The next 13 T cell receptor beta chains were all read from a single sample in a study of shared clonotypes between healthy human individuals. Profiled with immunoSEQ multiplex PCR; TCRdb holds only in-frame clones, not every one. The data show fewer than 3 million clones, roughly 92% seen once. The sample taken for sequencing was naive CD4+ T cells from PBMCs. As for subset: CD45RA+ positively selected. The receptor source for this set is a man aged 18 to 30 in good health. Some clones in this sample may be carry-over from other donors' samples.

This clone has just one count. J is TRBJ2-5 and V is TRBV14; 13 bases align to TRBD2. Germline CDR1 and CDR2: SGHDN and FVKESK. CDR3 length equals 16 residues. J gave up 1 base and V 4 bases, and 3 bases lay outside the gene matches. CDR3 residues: CASSRRLAGGQETQYF. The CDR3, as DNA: TGTGCCAGCAGCCGAAGACTAGCGGGAGGCCAAGAGACCCAGTACTTC.

In DNA, the CDR3 is TGTGCCAGCAGCGGACTAGCGGAGCCCTACGAGCAGTACTTC. Translation gives CASSGLAEPYEQYF. The chain joins TRBV9 to TRBJ2-7, with 9 bases identical to TRBD2. V trimming: 3 bases; J trimming: 2 bases; junction bases outside the gene matches: 3. Germline V gene data show CDR1 as SGDLS and CDR2 as YYNGEE. The CDR3 totals 14 residues.

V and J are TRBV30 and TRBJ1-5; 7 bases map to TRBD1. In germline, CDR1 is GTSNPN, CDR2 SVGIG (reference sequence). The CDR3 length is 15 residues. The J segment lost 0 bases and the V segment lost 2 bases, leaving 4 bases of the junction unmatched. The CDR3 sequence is CAWSKTGYSNQPQHF. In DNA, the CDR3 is TGTGCCTGGAGTAAGACAGGGTATAGCAATCAGCCCCAGCATTTT.

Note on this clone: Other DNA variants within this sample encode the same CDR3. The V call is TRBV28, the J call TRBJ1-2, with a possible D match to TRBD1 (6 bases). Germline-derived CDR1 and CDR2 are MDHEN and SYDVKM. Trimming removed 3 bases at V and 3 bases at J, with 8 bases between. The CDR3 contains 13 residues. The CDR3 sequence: CASSFNRDYGYTF. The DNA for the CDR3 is TGTGCCAGCAGTTTTAACAGGGACTATGGCTACACCTTC.

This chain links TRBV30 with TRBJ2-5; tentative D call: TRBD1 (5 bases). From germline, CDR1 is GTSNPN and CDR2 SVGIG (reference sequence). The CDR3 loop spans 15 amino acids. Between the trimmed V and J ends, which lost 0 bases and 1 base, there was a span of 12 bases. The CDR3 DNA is TGTGCCTGGAGTGTACTGGGTCAGGGCCAAGAGACCCAGTACTTC. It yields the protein CAWSVLGQGQETQYF. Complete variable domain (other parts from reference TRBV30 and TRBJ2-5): SQTIHQWPATLVQPVGSPLSLECTVEGTSNPNLYWYRQAAGRGLQLLFYSVGIGQISSEVPQNLSASRPQDRQFILSSKKLLLSDSGFYLCAWSVLGQGQETQYFGPGTRLLVL.

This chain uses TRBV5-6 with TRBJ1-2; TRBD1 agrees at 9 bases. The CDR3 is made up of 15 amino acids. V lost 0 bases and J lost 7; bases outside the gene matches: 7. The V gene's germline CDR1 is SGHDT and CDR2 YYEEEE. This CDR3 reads CASSLVRTGAFGYTF. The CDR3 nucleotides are TGTGCCAGCAGCTTGGTCCGGACAGGGGCATTTGGCTACACCTTC.

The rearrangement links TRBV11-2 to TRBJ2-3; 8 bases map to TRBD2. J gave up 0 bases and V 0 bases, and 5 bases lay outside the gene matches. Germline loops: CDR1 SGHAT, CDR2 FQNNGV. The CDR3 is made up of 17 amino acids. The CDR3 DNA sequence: TGTGCCAGCAGCTTAGAAGGTCTAGCGGGTAGCACAGATACGCAGTATTTT. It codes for CASSLEGLAGSTDTQYF.

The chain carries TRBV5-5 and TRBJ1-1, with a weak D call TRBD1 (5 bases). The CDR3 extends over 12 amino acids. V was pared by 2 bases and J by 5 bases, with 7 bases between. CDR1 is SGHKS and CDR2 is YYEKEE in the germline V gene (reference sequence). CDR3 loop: CASSFGGTEAFF. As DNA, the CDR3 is TGTGCCAGCAGCTTTGGGGGAACTGAAGCTTTCTTT.

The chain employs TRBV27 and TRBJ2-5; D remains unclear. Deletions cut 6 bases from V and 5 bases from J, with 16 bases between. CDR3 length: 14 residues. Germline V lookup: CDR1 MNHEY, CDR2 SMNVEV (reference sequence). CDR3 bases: TGTGCCAGCAGCCCGATCCGGGTCGGCGAGACCCAGTACTTC. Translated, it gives CASSPIRVGETQYF.

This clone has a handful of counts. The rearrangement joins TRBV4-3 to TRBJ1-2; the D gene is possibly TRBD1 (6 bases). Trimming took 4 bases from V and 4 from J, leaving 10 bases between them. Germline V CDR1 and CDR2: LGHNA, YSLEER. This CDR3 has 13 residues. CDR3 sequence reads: CASSLGGTYGYTF. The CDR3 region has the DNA TGCGCCAGCAGCCTGGGGGGCACCTATGGCTACACCTTC.

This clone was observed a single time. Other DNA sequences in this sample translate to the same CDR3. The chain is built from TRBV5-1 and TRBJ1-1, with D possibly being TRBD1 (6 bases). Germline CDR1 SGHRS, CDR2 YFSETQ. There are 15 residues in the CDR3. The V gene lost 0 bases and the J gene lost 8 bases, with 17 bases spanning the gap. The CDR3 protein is CASSLVGQGKEEAFF. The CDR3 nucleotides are TGCGCCAGCAGCTTGGTGGGACAAGGGAAAGAGGAAGCTTTCTTT. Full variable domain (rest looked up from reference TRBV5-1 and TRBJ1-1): KAGVTQTPRYLIKTRGQQVTLSCSPISGHRSVSWYQQTPGQGLQFLFEYFSETQRNKGNFPGRFSGRQFSNSRSEMNVSTLELGDSALYLCASSLVGQGKEEAFFGQGTRLTVV.

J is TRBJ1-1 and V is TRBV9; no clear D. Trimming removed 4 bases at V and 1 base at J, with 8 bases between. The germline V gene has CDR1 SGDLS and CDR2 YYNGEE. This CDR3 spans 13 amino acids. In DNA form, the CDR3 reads TGTGCCAGCAGCATCGGGGAGAACACTGAAGCTTTCTTT. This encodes CASSIGENTEAFF.

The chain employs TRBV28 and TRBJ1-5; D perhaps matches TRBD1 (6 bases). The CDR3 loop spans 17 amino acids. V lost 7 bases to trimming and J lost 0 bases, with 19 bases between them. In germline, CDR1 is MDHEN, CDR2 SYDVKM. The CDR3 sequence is CASTSELGGASNQPQHF. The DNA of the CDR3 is TGTGCCAGCACGTCCGAGCTGGGGGGGGCTAGCAATCAGCCCCAGCATTTT. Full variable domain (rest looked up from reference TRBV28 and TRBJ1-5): DVKVTQSSRYLVKRTGEKVFLECVQDMDHENMFWYRQDPGLGLRLIYFSYDVKMKEKGDIPEGYSVSREKKERFSLILESASTNQTSMYLCASTSELGGASNQPQHFGDGTRLSIL.